This T cell receptor (beta chain) originates from a study of shared clonotypes between healthy human individuals. At the deep level, the assay was run. The assay was immunoSEQ multiplex PCR, and TCRdb's table has in-frame clones only and misses some. Of about 2 million clones in the sample, just under 95% were seen once. The study's findings and limits: Clonotype sharing across four donors was observed for about 5.5% of naive CD4 clonotypes.

Cells designated naive CD8 were CD45RO-negative and were positively selected for CCR7, with terminally differentiated effector memory CD45RA+ cells excluded. The V end lost 6 bases, the J end lost 3 bases, and 9 bases lay between the germline ends. Germline V gene lookup returns CDR1 ENHRY and CDR2 SYGVKD. This CDR3 comprises 13 residues. Notes on this clone: Its antigen remains unknown.

The chain uses TRBV10-3 and TRBJ1-3, with D perhaps TRBD1 (5 bases). Sample: naive CD8+ T cells sorted from blood. The clonotype originates from a man younger than 35 in good health. The CDR3 is CAIRTTVGNTIYF. Here the CDR3 DNA reads TGTGCCATCAGGACGACAGTTGGAAACACCATATATTTT.